The rows below give T cell receptor beta chains drawn from one sample of a study of shared clonotypes between healthy human individuals. The repertoire was sequenced with immunoSEQ multiplex PCR; TCRdb's copy has only in-frame clones and lacks some. The table includes millions of clones, approximately 92% detected once. Sequencing was carried out using naive CD4+ T cells sorted from blood. These TCRs come from a man younger than 30 in good health. The CDR3 runs from the conserved cysteine through the conserved F or W. A D gene is named only where the DNA matches it firmly.

V gene	D gene	CDR3 protein
TRBV11-2	TRBD1	CASSSMAGTVSGNTIYF
TRBV18	TRBD2	CASSPGASGSNEQFF
TRBV5-1	-	CASSLSAQYTEAFF
TRBV10-3	-	CAIGREDSPLHF
TRBV6-6	TRBD1	CASSQGAFQPQHF
TRBV10-1	TRBD2	CASSESGGSYEQYF
TRBV7-2	TRBD2	CASSPLAGGAYEQYF
TRBV19	-	CASSVVNSPLHF
TRBV21-1	-	CASSKAAGGRAYSSYEQYF
TRBV5-1	-	CASSLEAGEGYGYTF
TRBV5-4	-	CASSLVWGGRQETQYF
TRBV19	-	CASSPRTYGYTF
TRBV12-5	-	CASGLVRLGASIQPQHF
TRBV4-1	-	CASSQGQMNTGELFF
TRBV15	-	CATSRDSGFRPATGELFF
TRBV5-1	-	CASSLVGRQETQYF
TRBV28	TRBD1	CASSLSRGHGYTF
TRBV6-5	-	CASSYRPGVGYGYTF
TRBV5-6	TRBD1	CASIRRDRGIYEQYF
TRBV23-1	TRBD1	CASSQFYRGAKNIQYF
TRBV28	TRBD2	CASSKAGPGYEQYF
TRBV5-1	-	CASSLPAGSSYEQYF
TRBV5-1	TRBD1	CASSLAQGYNTGELFF
TRBV9	-	CASSVGDNSSPLHF
TRBV5-1	-	CASNPTRWTGELFF
TRBV6-4	TRBD2	CASSDLLADPMGAKNIQYF
TRBV5-1	-	CASRPADWSYEQYF
TRBV30	-	CAWSSARVSYEQYF
TRBV6-1	TRBD2	CASSEWATSGAQYF
TRBV5-1	TRBD1	CASSLEGGLSNEKLFF
TRBV18	-	CASGGIIDTEAFF
TRBV18	-	CASSPQRALDTDTQYF
TRBV5-4	TRBD2	CASSLGGASGTDTQYF
TRBV7-2	-	CASSFLDRTTVKETQYF
TRBV30	-	CAWSVQVDNEQFF
TRBV19	-	CASSIATGWTNEKLFF
TRBV7-2	TRBD1	CASSTGQGSYEQYF
TRBV19	-	CASRGVYSNQPQHF